Presented here are 15 T cell receptor beta chains from one specimen sequenced in a study of Graves' ophthalmopathy and Graves' hyperthyroidism. Amplified TCR beta CDR3 regions were obtained using RNA transcripts as template. HTBI-primed RT-PCR formed the first round, and a multiplex PCR formed the second. One entry per CDR3 protein, called by TCRdb with MiXCR from the multiplex PCR reads. Among 600,000 to 700,000 distinct CDR3 sequences, about 41% were seen once, and the ten largest hold 3% to 4%. The sequenced material came from peripheral blood. The receptor source for this set is an adult man with Graves' ophthalmopathy.

In its sample, this clonotype was seen a few times. The junction differs from germline at one of its ends, possibly a read error. The CDR3: CASSPVSYADYGHTF. CDR3 nucleotide sequence: TGTGCCAGCAGCCCTGTAAGCTATGCAGACTATGGCCACACCTTC. This chain uses TRBV7-2 with TRBJ1-2, with D unclear. Germline values: CDR1 SGHTA, CDR2 FQGNSA. There are 15 residues in the CDR3.

This chain uses TRBV25-1 with TRBJ1-2; tentative D call: TRBD1 (5 bases). The CDR3 has 12 amino acids. Germline V gives CDR1 MGHDK, CDR2 SYGVNS. V gave up 7 bases and J gave up 3 bases, with 9 bases separating them. In DNA, the CDR3 is TGTGCCAGCAAACCGACAGACTATGGCTACACCTTC. Protein: CASKPTDYGYTF.

In its sample, this clonotype was seen many times. This chain uses TRBV29-1 with TRBJ1-5; TRBD1 matches at 9 bases. Germline CDR1 SQVTM, CDR2 ANQGSEA. The CDR3 is 13 residues long. Trimming removed 4 bases from V and 6 bases from J; junction bases left unmatched: 4. CDR3 region: CSVGTGEGQPQHF. The CDR3 bases are TGCAGCGTTGGGACAGGGGAGGGTCAGCCCCAGCATTTT.

This clonotype was found many times. The rearrangement links TRBV5-1 to TRBJ2-7; 13 bases agree with TRBD2. The germline CDR1 and CDR2 sequences are SGHRS and YFSETQ. Losses at the gene ends were 4 bases for V and 4 bases for J; bases not matched to a gene: 5. This CDR3 contains 15 residues. CDR3 nucleotide sequence: TGCGCCAGCAGCCCCGGACTAGCGGGAGTGTACGAGCAGTACTTC. Translating it yields CASSPGLAGVYEQYF.

The chain is built from TRBV15 and TRBJ2-5; 11 bases are a match to TRBD1. Losses at the gene ends were 0 bases for V and 5 bases for J; bases not matched to a gene: 2. CDR1 is LNHNV and CDR2 is YYDKDF in the germline V gene (reference sequence). The CDR3 consists of 15 residues. CDR3 bases: TGTGCCACCAGCAGAGAGGACAGGGGGCGGGAGACCCAGTACTTC. This gives the protein CATSREDRGRETQYF.

With regard to this clonotype: Since a much larger clone is just one base distant, this may be a read error. Lacking the conserved final phenylalanine or tryptophan, this CDR3 likely reflects a read error. V usage is TRBV7-9 and J usage is TRBJ1-2; D is undetermined. This CDR3 is built from 15 residues. V was clipped by 1 base and J by 6 bases, with 15 bases between them. CDR1 is SEHNR and CDR2 is FQNEAQ in the germline V gene (reference sequence). CDR3 residues: CASSLGSAPNDGYTL. CDR3 nucleotide sequence: TGTGCCAGCAGCTTAGGGTCAGCGCCAAACGATGGCTACACCTTG.

The chain has TRBV6-5 and TRBJ2-1, with D perhaps being TRBD1 or TRBD2 (5 bases each). There are 14 residues in the CDR3. Trimming stripped 5 bases from V and 5 bases from J, with 13 bases between. Looked up from germline, CDR1 is MNHEY and CDR2 is SVGAGI. The CDR3, as DNA: TGTGCCAGCAGTGAGGGGCTAGGAAACAATGAGCAGTTCTTC. It encodes CASSEGLGNNEQFF.

This clonotype was counted between two and nine times. The chain has TRBV2 and TRBJ2-5, with D perhaps TRBD2 (6 bases). The germline gives CDR1 SNHLY, CDR2 FYNNEI. The CDR3 spans 15 residues. Between the trimmed V and J ends, which lost 5 bases and 7 bases, there was a span of 20 bases. The CDR3 loop is CASSLWGGRVSTQYF. As DNA, the CDR3 is TGTGCCAGCAGTTTATGGGGAGGCCGGGTCTCGACCCAGTACTTC. The whole variable domain, filled in from reference TRBV2 and TRBJ2-5, reads EPEVTQTPSHQVTQMGQEVILRCVPISNHLYFYWYRQILGQKVEFLVSFYNNEISEKSEIFDDQFSVERPDGSNFTLKIRSTKLEDSAMYFCASSLWGGRVSTQYFGPGTRLLVL.

The chain recombines TRBV7-2 with TRBJ1-1; 12 positions match TRBD1. Germline values: CDR1 SGHTA, CDR2 FQGNSA. The CDR3 has 15 residues. The V and J ends lost 5 bases and 7 bases, in that order; junction bases with no gene match: 8. The CDR3 nucleotides read TGTGCCAGCAGCCCGGGACAGGGGGCGGGCAGTGAAGCTTTCTTT. Protein: CASSPGQGAGSEAFF.

This sequence joins TRBV29-1 and TRBJ1-2; tentatively, D is TRBD1 (5 bases). Looked up from germline, CDR1 is SQVTM and CDR2 is ANQGSEA. V was cut by 4 bases and J by 0 bases, with 12 bases left in between. This CDR3 is built from 14 residues. Written as DNA, the CDR3 is TGCAGCGTTGTGAGTCAGGGCACTAACTATGGCTACACCTTC. Amino acid sequence: CSVVSQGTNYGYTF. The entire variable domain, with the rest obtained from reference TRBV29-1 and TRBJ1-2, is as follows: SAVISQKPSRDICQRGTSLTIQCQVDSQVTMMFWYRQQPGQSLTLIATANQGSEATYESGFVIDKFPISRPNLTFSTLTVSNMSPEDSSIYLCSVVSQGTNYGYTFGSGTRLTVV.

The J gene is TRBJ1-1, the V gene TRBV5-4; perhaps TRBD1 as D (5 bases). The V end was cut by 4 bases, the J end by 6 bases, with 22 bases between. The CDR3 extends over 16 amino acids. Germline-derived CDR1 and CDR2 are SGHNT and YYREEE (reference sequence). The CDR3 bases are TGTGCCAGCAGCCAGGCCCTCACAGGCTGGAAGGCTGAAGCTTTCTTT. Its translation is CASSQALTGWKAEAFF.

The chain links TRBV20-1 to TRBJ2-7; 11 bases are a match to TRBD2. Germline CDR1 is DFQATT and CDR2 is SNEGSKA (reference sequence). The V gene end was trimmed by 2 bases and the J gene end by 0 bases; junction bases not matched to a gene: 0. The CDR3 spans 14 residues. DNA of the CDR3: TGCAGTGCTAGACTAGCGGGGGGCTCCTACGAGCAGTACTTC. It is translated as CSARLAGGSYEQYF.

This clonotype has a handful of counts. The V call is TRBV5-8, the J call TRBJ1-2; D not resolved. Trimming pared 4 bases from V and 4 bases from J, leaving 14 bases between. This CDR3 is 14 amino acids long. CDR1 and CDR2 from the germline V gene are SGHTS and YDEGEE. CDR3 loop: CASSHPTDPYGYTF. In DNA, the CDR3 is TGTGCCAGCAGCCACCCGACGGACCCCTATGGCTACACCTTC.

This clonotype appeared a few times. This chain links TRBV30 with TRBJ1-3, with a possible D match to TRBD1 (5 bases). CDR1 and CDR2 from the germline V gene are GTSNPN and SVGIG (reference sequence). With 8 bases removed from V and 4 bases from J, the gap between germline ends came to 9 bases. The CDR3 sequence is 11 residues long. DNA of the CDR3: TGTGCCCTATGGGGGGGAAACACCATATATTTT. Encoded protein: CALWGGNTIYF.

Only one count was recorded for this clonotype. Since a much larger clone is just one base distant, this may be a read error. The gene calls are TRBV11-1 and TRBJ1-4; 8 nucleotides line up with TRBD1. Germline loops: CDR1 SGHAT, CDR2 FQDESV (reference sequence). The CDR3 contains 15 residues. CDR3 in amino acids: CARSPRTGSGEKLFF. The DNA for the CDR3 is TGTGCCCGCAGCCCCCGGACAGGGAGTGGAGAAAAACTGTTTTTT.